Sequencing of this TCR beta chain was carried out in a study of T cell clonotyping in hematopoietic cell transplantation. Study-wide context: Recipients' pretransplant samples followed cytoreduction.

The V gene's germline CDR1 is SGHRS and CDR2 YFSETQ. The CDR3 sequence is 14 residues long. With V trimmed by 4 bases and J by 5 bases, 2 bases remained unmatched. Regarding time point: recipient sample about 28 days before transplant, after cytoreduction. Samples: about 28 days before transplant, then days 30, 100 and 180 after. Whole-study results and caveats: Cells were unsorted, so CD4 and CD8 contributions were not separated.

TCRdb keeps only in-frame clones here, not all; method: immunoSEQ multiplex PCR. Of fewer than 100,000 clones in the sample, almost 97% are singletons; the top ten hold 1.5% to 2%. As for this clone: Its specificity is unknown.

The chain recombines TRBV5-1 with TRBJ1-6, with TRBD1 identical over 8 bases. Sequenced material: peripheral blood mononuclear cells, taken before stem cell transplant. This TCR was recovered from a woman aged 50 to 60 with acute myeloid leukemia. Some clones in this sample may be carry-over from other donors' samples. CDR3 protein: CASSVTGDNSPLHF. CDR3 nucleotide sequence: TGCGCCAGCAGCGTGACAGGGGATAATTCACCCCTCCACTTT.